The clone carrying this T cell receptor (beta chain) was detected only a few times. These data belong to a study of T cell changes during pregnancy in multiple sclerosis. Produced via immunoSEQ multiplex PCR; TCRdb's table is partial and in-frame only. The repertoire consists of some 3,400 clones, with under 90% occurring once and the leading ten covering roughly 15%. CDR1 is PRHDT and CDR2 is FYEKMQ in the germline V gene (reference sequence). CDR3 length: 13 residues. The V gene lost 4 bases and the J gene lost 6 bases, with 12 bases spanning the gap. The chain is built from TRBV13 and TRBJ2-5; the D gene is possibly TRBD1 (6 bases). This TCR was sampled from a female donor in good health, enrolled as a control in a pregnancy study. The sample in question was CD8+ T cells from peripheral blood mononuclear cells, obtained in the first trimester of pregnancy. The DNA of the CDR3 is TGTGCCAGCAGCTCACTAGGACAGCAGACCCAGTACTTC. Protein: CASSSLGQQTQYF. The whole variable domain, filled in from reference TRBV13 and TRBJ2-5, reads AAGVIQSPRHLIKEKRETATLKCYPIPRHDTVYWYQQGPGQDPQFLISFYEKMQSDKGSIPDRFSAQQFSDYHSELNMSSLELGDSALYFCASSSLGQQTQYFGPGTRLLVL.